This is a list of T cell receptor beta chains from one sample in a study of control samples from healthy donors and cancer patients. Libraries were prepared by immunoSEQ multiplex PCR; TCRdb keeps only in-frame clonotypes and omits some of them. Of some 250,000 clones detected, about 80% appear once; the ten largest clones hold approximately 12%. Specimen: PBMCs. Every receptor here comes from a woman aged 60-75 years with lung cancer. The CDR3 runs from the conserved cysteine through the conserved F or W. The order of the fields is D gene, J gene, V gene, clone size, CDR3 protein, CDR3 DNA. The D gene is left open where the match is weak. Clone size appears in some rows only: once, few, many, or a class for an expanded clone.

D gene: TRBD1; J gene: TRBJ1-3; V gene: TRBV20-1; clone size: -; CDR3 protein: CSASSRGLGNTIYF; CDR3 DNA: TGCAGTGCTAGTTCCAGGGGGCTAGGAAACACCATATATTTT
D gene: -; J gene: TRBJ1-6; V gene: TRBV27; clone size: -; CDR3 protein: CASSPSYNSPLHF; CDR3 DNA: TGTGCCAGCAGTCCGTCCTATAATTCACCCCTCCACTTT
D gene: -; J gene: TRBJ2-2; V gene: TRBV5-6; clone size: -; CDR3 protein: CASRRLETGELFF; CDR3 DNA: TGTGCCAGCAGACGACTAGAAACCGGGGAGCTGTTTTTT
D gene: TRBD1; J gene: TRBJ1-6; V gene: TRBV27; clone size: -; CDR3 protein: CASSSGTDLRNSPLHF; CDR3 DNA: TGTGCCAGCAGTTCAGGGACAGATTTACGCAATTCACCCCTCCACTTT
D gene: -; J gene: TRBJ2-3; V gene: TRBV29-1; clone size: -; CDR3 protein: CSVVTAIRDTQYF; CDR3 DNA: TGCAGCGTTGTTACAGCAATCCGAGATACGCAGTATTTT
D gene: TRBD2; J gene: TRBJ2-7; V gene: TRBV12-3/TRBV12-4; clone size: -; CDR3 protein: CASSILGLESDF; CDR3 DNA: TGTGCCAGCAGTATACTGGGACTAGAAAGCGACTTC
D gene: -; J gene: TRBJ1-2; V gene: TRBV9; clone size: -; CDR3 protein: CASSVGDNYGYTF; CDR3 DNA: TGTGCCAGCAGCGTAGGGGATAACTATGGCTACACCTTC
D gene: TRBD1; J gene: TRBJ2-3; V gene: TRBV10-1; clone size: -; CDR3 protein: CASSDTLGTGTDTQYF; CDR3 DNA: TGCGCCAGCAGTGATACATTGGGGACAGGCACAGATACGCAGTATTTT
D gene: TRBD1; J gene: TRBJ1-1; V gene: TRBV3-1/TRBV3-2; clone size: once; CDR3 protein: CASSQAGTENTEAFF; CDR3 DNA: TGTGCCAGCAGCCAAGCCGGGACAGAGAACACTGAAGCTTTCTTT
D gene: TRBD2; J gene: TRBJ2-3; V gene: TRBV7-3; clone size: -; CDR3 protein: CASSFLAGTDTQYF; CDR3 DNA: TGTGCCAGCAGCTTTCTAGCGGGAACAGATACGCAGTATTTT
D gene: TRBD1; J gene: TRBJ1-2; V gene: TRBV12-5; clone size: few; CDR3 protein: CASGSGTEYGYTF; CDR3 DNA: TGTGCTAGTGGTTCCGGGACAGAATATGGCTACACCTTC
D gene: -; J gene: TRBJ2-3; V gene: TRBV29-1; clone size: -; CDR3 protein: CSAGIRPTDTQYF; CDR3 DNA: TGCAGCGCGGGGATTCGACCCACAGATACGCAGTATTTT
D gene: -; J gene: TRBJ1-5; V gene: TRBV9; clone size: -; CDR3 protein: CASSVDGANQPQHF; CDR3 DNA: TGTGCCAGCAGCGTAGACGGGGCGAATCAGCCCCAGCATTTT
D gene: -; J gene: TRBJ2-7; V gene: TRBV9; clone size: once; CDR3 protein: CASSPGPDRSYEQYF; CDR3 DNA: TGTGCCAGCAGCCCAGGGCCAGATCGCTCCTACGAGCAGTACTTC
D gene: -; J gene: TRBJ1-4; V gene: TRBV7-8; clone size: -; CDR3 protein: CASSPFGGDTNEKLFF; CDR3 DNA: TGTGCCAGCAGCCCTTTTGGGGGAGATACTAATGAAAAACTGTTTTTT
D gene: -; J gene: TRBJ2-3; V gene: TRBV6-4; clone size: -; CDR3 protein: CASSVLAAPTDTQYF; CDR3 DNA: TGTGCCAGCAGTGTCTTGGCGGCCCCCACAGATACGCAGTATTTT
D gene: TRBD2; J gene: TRBJ2-7; V gene: TRBV7-3; clone size: -; CDR3 protein: CASSSGLAGTYEQYF; CDR3 DNA: TGTGCCAGCAGCTCTGGACTAGCGGGCACCTACGAGCAGTACTTC
D gene: -; J gene: TRBJ1-3; V gene: TRBV6-5; clone size: few; CDR3 protein: CASSPLGSPGNTIYF; CDR3 DNA: TGTGCCAGCAGCCCATTGGGCTCACCAGGAAACACCATATATTTT
D gene: TRBD1; J gene: TRBJ1-3; V gene: TRBV5-1; clone size: -; CDR3 protein: CASSFLTGDSGNTIYF; CDR3 DNA: TGCGCCAGCAGCTTTTTAACAGGGGACTCTGGAAACACCATATATTTT
D gene: -; J gene: TRBJ1-4; V gene: TRBV9; clone size: -; CDR3 protein: CASSVSGAIGEKLFF; CDR3 DNA: TGTGCCAGCAGCGTTTCGGGGGCAATAGGGGAAAAACTGTTTTTT
D gene: -; J gene: TRBJ2-5; V gene: TRBV10-3; clone size: once; CDR3 protein: CAISDTVRETQYF; CDR3 DNA: TGTGCCATCAGTGACACAGTAAGAGAGACCCAGTACTTC
D gene: -; J gene: TRBJ2-7; V gene: TRBV5-1; clone size: -; CDR3 protein: CASSFTGNYEQYF; CDR3 DNA: TGCGCCAGCAGCTTTACAGGCAACTACGAGCAGTACTTC
D gene: -; J gene: TRBJ2-4; V gene: TRBV6-1; clone size: few; CDR3 protein: CASSEMASNLAKNIQYF; CDR3 DNA: TGTGCCAGCAGTGAAATGGCTTCAAACCTCGCCAAAAACATTCAGTACTTC
D gene: -; J gene: TRBJ2-3; V gene: TRBV14; clone size: few; CDR3 protein: CASSQRRNTDTQYF; CDR3 DNA: TGTGCCAGCAGCCAACGCAGAAACACAGATACGCAGTATTTT
D gene: -; J gene: TRBJ2-3; V gene: TRBV5-1; clone size: -; CDR3 protein: CASSSTPGDTQYF; CDR3 DNA: TGCGCCAGCAGCTCCACTCCGGGGGATACGCAGTATTTT
D gene: -; J gene: TRBJ2-7; V gene: TRBV24-1; clone size: -; CDR3 protein: CATSDSRQRSYEQYF; CDR3 DNA: TGTGCCACCAGTGATTCGAGACAGCGCTCCTACGAGCAGTACTTC
D gene: -; J gene: TRBJ1-1; V gene: TRBV2; clone size: -; CDR3 protein: CASSEKPGAGTEAFF; CDR3 DNA: TGTGCCAGCAGTGAAAAGCCGGGAGCGGGAACTGAAGCTTTCTTT
D gene: TRBD2; J gene: TRBJ2-1; V gene: TRBV3-1/TRBV3-2; clone size: -; CDR3 protein: CASSQRASGGFDEQFF; CDR3 DNA: TGTGCCAGCAGCCAGCGGGCTAGCGGGGGGTTCGATGAGCAGTTCTTC
D gene: -; J gene: TRBJ2-3; V gene: TRBV7-6; clone size: once; CDR3 protein: CASRQRTGGTDTQYF; CDR3 DNA: TGTGCCAGCAGACAGCGAACGGGGGGCACAGATACGCAGTATTTT
D gene: -; J gene: TRBJ2-3; V gene: TRBV9; clone size: -; CDR3 protein: CASSVQGIPDTQYF; CDR3 DNA: TGTGCCAGCAGCGTTCAGGGGATACCAGATACGCAGTATTTT
D gene: -; J gene: TRBJ1-1; V gene: TRBV7-2; clone size: once; CDR3 protein: CASSLAQGPTEAFF; CDR3 DNA: TGTGCCAGCAGCTTAGCGCAGGGGCCCACTGAAGCTTTCTTT
D gene: -; J gene: TRBJ1-1; V gene: TRBV5-1; clone size: -; CDR3 protein: CASSLGQVGTEAFF; CDR3 DNA: TGCGCCAGCAGCTTGGGACAGGTGGGGACTGAAGCTTTCTTT
D gene: TRBD2; J gene: TRBJ2-5; V gene: TRBV5-3; clone size: -; CDR3 protein: CARSLVPAGGARTQYF; CDR3 DNA: TGTGCCAGAAGCTTGGTTCCAGCGGGAGGTGCCAGGACCCAGTACTTC
D gene: TRBD1; J gene: TRBJ1-1; V gene: TRBV5-6; clone size: -; CDR3 protein: CASSLRDRGMLTEAFF; CDR3 DNA: TGTGCCAGCAGCTTGAGGGACAGGGGTATGCTCACTGAAGCTTTCTTT
D gene: -; J gene: TRBJ2-5; V gene: TRBV28; clone size: -; CDR3 protein: CASSWGSTGSETQYF; CDR3 DNA: TGTGCCAGCAGTTGGGGCTCCACAGGGTCCGAGACCCAGTACTTC
D gene: -; J gene: TRBJ1-1; V gene: TRBV3-1/TRBV3-2; clone size: -; CDR3 protein: CASSQARAGGPGAEAFF; CDR3 DNA: TGTGCCAGCAGCCAAGCCCGAGCCGGCGGGCCGGGCGCTGAAGCTTTCTTT
D gene: -; J gene: TRBJ1-2; V gene: TRBV27; clone size: -; CDR3 protein: CASSPRDPIYGYTF; CDR3 DNA: TGTGCCAGCAGTCCCCGGGACCCCATCTATGGCTACACCTTC
D gene: -; J gene: TRBJ1-4; V gene: TRBV28; clone size: -; CDR3 protein: CASSGPTWEKLFF; CDR3 DNA: TGTGCCAGCAGTGGCCCAACCTGGGAAAAACTGTTTTTT
D gene: -; J gene: TRBJ1-1; V gene: TRBV2; clone size: -; CDR3 protein: CASRVDGGATEAFF; CDR3 DNA: TGTGCCAGCAGAGTAGACGGAGGAGCCACTGAAGCTTTCTTT
D gene: TRBD1; J gene: TRBJ2-7; V gene: TRBV2; clone size: few; CDR3 protein: CASSRDRINEQYF; CDR3 DNA: TGTGCCAGCAGCAGGGACAGAATAAACGAGCAGTACTTC
D gene: -; J gene: TRBJ2-5; V gene: TRBV14; clone size: -; CDR3 protein: CASSQGRKETQYF; CDR3 DNA: TGTGCCAGCAGCCAAGGGAGAAAAGAGACCCAGTACTTC
D gene: TRBD1; J gene: TRBJ1-1; V gene: TRBV2; clone size: -; CDR3 protein: CASSANRGQDTEAFF; CDR3 DNA: TGTGCCAGCAGTGCTAACAGGGGGCAGGACACTGAAGCTTTCTTT
D gene: TRBD1; J gene: TRBJ1-2; V gene: TRBV2; clone size: -; CDR3 protein: CASRRQGTYGYTF; CDR3 DNA: TGTGCCAGCAGAAGACAGGGGACCTATGGCTACACCTTC
D gene: -; J gene: TRBJ2-5; V gene: TRBV30; clone size: -; CDR3 protein: CAWSVTGLAETQYF; CDR3 DNA: TGTGCCTGGAGTGTAACCGGGCTTGCTGAGACCCAGTACTTC
D gene: -; J gene: TRBJ2-1; V gene: TRBV12-3/TRBV12-4; clone size: -; CDR3 protein: CATSDYYNEQFF; CDR3 DNA: TGTGCCACCTCTGACTACTACAATGAGCAGTTCTTC
D gene: -; J gene: TRBJ1-5; V gene: TRBV15; clone size: -; CDR3 protein: CATSWGKNGPGGNQPQHF; CDR3 DNA: TGTGCCACCAGCTGGGGAAAAAACGGACCCGGTGGCAATCAGCCCCAGCATTTT
D gene: -; J gene: TRBJ2-3; V gene: TRBV3-1/TRBV3-2; clone size: once; CDR3 protein: CASSQDPVPTDTQYF; CDR3 DNA: TGTGCCAGCAGCCAAGATCCTGTGCCCACAGATACGCAGTATTTT
D gene: TRBD1; J gene: TRBJ1-5; V gene: TRBV6-5; clone size: -; CDR3 protein: CASGSGTGVNQPQHF; CDR3 DNA: TGTGCCAGCGGGTCCGGGACAGGGGTCAATCAGCCCCAGCATTTT